These 2 T cell receptor beta chains came from one sample sequenced in a study of beta chain features in type 1 diabetes. The antigens of these receptors remain unknown. As every portion of the isolated RNA was reverse transcribed, the sequencing read expressed TCRB transcripts. Using immunoSEQ multiplex PCR, the repertoire was profiled, and TCRdb retains in-frame clones only, with some absent. Of around 40,000 clones in the sample, approximately 68% were seen once. Study results and caveats: There was a moderate but significant shortening of TCRB CDR3s in all four CD4+ subsets of Type 1 diabetes patients.

Source material: Tregs from blood. The receptor source for this set is a woman under 30 with type 1 diabetes.

The chain carries TRBV5-1 and TRBJ1-2; 9 nucleotides align to TRBD1. The CDR3 runs to 13 residues. Germline V CDR1 and CDR2: SGHRS, YFSETQ. V was pared by 2 bases and J by 7 bases, with 3 bases of the junction left unmatched. This chain's CDR3 is CASSLQGARGYTF. CDR3 sequence (DNA): TGCGCCAGCAGCTTACAGGGGGCCCGTGGCTACACCTTC.

This clone was counted a few times. J is TRBJ1-1 and V is TRBV10-1; 7 nucleotides align to TRBD1. With V trimmed by 6 bases and J by 7 bases, 8 bases remained unmatched. Germline CDR1 reads WNHNN; CDR2 reads SYGVQD (reference sequence). The CDR3 runs to 13 residues. The CDR3 DNA is TGCGCCAGCAGCCCTCGACAGGGCAGTGAAGCTTTCTTT. It yields the protein CASSPRQGSEAFF.